One and the same sample provided the 18 T cell receptor beta chains below, sequenced in a study of T cell responses to AZD1222 COVID-19 vaccine. Libraries were prepared by immunoSEQ multiplex PCR; TCRdb keeps only in-frame clonotypes and omits some of them. The sample includes approximately 150,000 clones, just over 90% of them seen just once. The input for sequencing was peripheral blood, taken 28 days after the second AZD1222 dose. The receptors come from an adult who received the AZD1222 COVID-19 vaccine.

V and J are TRBV7-9 and TRBJ1-1; TRBD1 might be the D (6 bases). The germline V gene has CDR1 SEHNR and CDR2 FQNEAQ (reference sequence). The CDR3 sequence is 17 residues long. V was cut by 4 bases and J by 0 bases, with 18 bases left in between. Written as DNA, the CDR3 is TGTGCCAGCAGCTCTGGGCGCGGACAGCGCATGAACACTGAAGCTTTCTTT. Protein: CASSSGRGQRMNTEAFF.

This clone was found once. The rearrangement uses TRBV6-5 and TRBJ1-2; 9 bases map to TRBD1. The CDR3 length is 15 residues. CDR1 and CDR2 from the germline V gene are MNHEY and SVGAGI. V dropped 6 bases and J dropped 3; count of bases not matched to a gene: 8. The CDR3 here is CASRQIQGADYGYTF. Here the CDR3 DNA reads TGTGCCAGCAGGCAAATACAGGGGGCGGACTATGGCTACACCTTC.

The chain combines TRBV13 with TRBJ2-3; D gene ambiguous. V was pared by 4 bases and J by 5 bases, with 10 bases between. The CDR3 is made up of 13 amino acids. CDR1 and CDR2 from the germline V gene are PRHDT and FYEKMQ (reference sequence). The chain's CDR3 is CASSYAPQDTQYF. The CDR3, as DNA: TGTGCCAGCAGCTACGCCCCGCAAGATACGCAGTATTTT.

The chain uses TRBV20-1 and TRBJ1-1; D call uncertain. The CDR3 covers 11 residues. CDR1 is DFQATT and CDR2 is SNEGSKA in the germline V gene (reference sequence). V was shortened by 3 bases and J by 1 base, with 3 bases between the two germline ends. CDR3 coding DNA: TGCAGTGCTAGCCCGAACACTGAAGCTTTCTTT. This gives the protein CSASPNTEAFF.

This clone was seen a handful of times. This chain uses TRBV9 with TRBJ2-3; D tentatively fits TRBD1 or TRBD2 (5 bases each). Trimming stripped 5 bases from V and 1 base from J, with 11 bases between. Germline V gene sequence: CDR1 SGDLS, CDR2 YYNGEE. The CDR3 contains 14 residues. CDR3 sequence: CASSPGPRTDTQYF. The CDR3 DNA reads TGTGCCAGCAGTCCGGGACCTCGCACAGATACGCAGTATTTT.

The chain uses TRBV12-3 or TRBV12-4 and TRBJ1-6; the D is unclear. The V end lost 6 bases, the J end lost 8 bases, and 11 bases lay between the germline ends. The CDR3 extends over 13 amino acids. The CDR3 loop is CASRWGEDSPLHF. DNA of the CDR3: TGTGCCAGCAGATGGGGTGAGGATTCACCCCTCCACTTT.

The DNA of the CDR3 is TGTGCCAGCAGGCTGACAGTATCTAATGAAAAACTGTTTTTT. This sequence encodes CASRLTVSNEKLFF. The chain uses TRBV2 and TRBJ1-4; D may be TRBD1 (5 bases). Germline V gene data show CDR1 as SNHLY and CDR2 as FYNNEI. The CDR3 spans 14 residues. Trimming took 6 bases from V and 3 from J, leaving 11 bases between them.

This chain uses TRBV9 with TRBJ1-6; D is perhaps TRBD1 (6 bases). V was shortened by 6 bases and J by 7 bases, with 14 bases between the two germline ends. The germline V gene has CDR1 SGDLS and CDR2 YYNGEE. CDR3 length: 14 residues. The CDR3 coding sequence is TGTGCCAGCACGGGAGGACAGAAGAATTCACCCCTCCACTTT. This sequence encodes CASTGGQKNSPLHF.

The chain is built from TRBV30 and TRBJ1-2; TRBD1 agrees at 7 bases. Looked up from germline, CDR1 is GTSNPN and CDR2 is SVGIG (reference sequence). This CDR3 region has 13 residues. J was trimmed by 8 bases and V by 4 bases; bases with no gene match: 10. The DNA for the CDR3 is TGTGCCTGGAAGGGGCAGGGGGGTGAAGGCTACACCTTC. Translation: CAWKGQGGEGYTF.

V gene TRBV30 combines with J gene TRBJ1-3; D unclear. Germline V CDR1 and CDR2: GTSNPN, SVGIG (reference sequence). V was clipped by 2 bases and J by 0 bases, with 8 bases between them. The CDR3 runs to 14 residues. The CDR3 here is CAWSLVYSGNTIYF. The CDR3 bases are TGTGCCTGGAGTCTGGTATACTCTGGAAACACCATATATTTT.

V gene TRBV2 combines with J gene TRBJ1-2; D gene ambiguous. CDR1 and CDR2 from the germline V gene are SNHLY and FYNNEI. The V and J ends lost 7 bases and 4 bases respectively, with 16 bases between them. This CDR3 has 14 residues. The CDR3 DNA follows: TGTGCCAGCACTTTAGGACCTGGTGGCTATGGCTACACCTTC. Amino acids: CASTLGPGGYGYTF.

This sequence joins TRBV7-2 and TRBJ2-7, with D possibly being TRBD1 (5 bases). Trimming cost V 4 bases and J 5 bases, with 21 bases left between them. The CDR3 spans 16 residues. Germline CDR1 is SGHTA and CDR2 is FQGNSA. This CDR3 reads CASSSQQGLGLHEQYF. The CDR3 DNA reads as TGTGCCAGCAGCTCCCAGCAGGGATTGGGCTTACACGAGCAGTACTTC.

The chain links TRBV9 to TRBJ2-7; 9 positions match TRBD2. The CDR3 sequence is 15 residues long. After removal of 5 bases from V and 5 bases from J, the junction contained 11 bases not matched to a gene. The germline V gene encodes CDR1 SGDLS and CDR2 YYNGEE. This CDR3 is CASSPFAGGHNEQYF. The CDR3 region has the DNA TGTGCCAGCAGTCCTTTCGCGGGGGGGCATAACGAGCAGTACTTC.

The chain joins TRBV12-3 or TRBV12-4 to TRBJ2-7; D unclear. The germline V and J ends were trimmed by 5 bases and 7 bases, with 9 bases remaining between them. This CDR3 has 11 residues. CDR3 region: CASSDGWEQYF. The CDR3 DNA sequence: TGTGCCAGCAGTGATGGGTGGGAGCAGTACTTC.

The gene calls are TRBV5-1 and TRBJ1-3; possibly TRBD1 for D (5 bases). This CDR3 is 16 amino acids long. V was pared by 2 bases and J by 0 bases, with 12 bases between. The germline V gene has CDR1 SGHRS and CDR2 YFSETQ. CDR3 sequence (DNA): TGCGCCAGCAGCTTCAACGGGGGACTCTCTGGAAACACCATATATTTT. It specifies CASSFNGGLSGNTIYF.

This chain links TRBV6-5 with TRBJ1-2, with a tentative D call TRBD1 (5 bases). V was trimmed by 5 bases and J by 2 bases, leaving 12 bases between them. The CDR3 consists of 14 residues. Germline values: CDR1 MNHEY, CDR2 SVGAGI. The DNA for the CDR3 is TGTGCCAGCAGTCGGGACGGATCAAACTATGGCTACACCTTC. Translation gives CASSRDGSNYGYTF.

The chain carries TRBV5-4 and TRBJ2-5, with D unclear. Trimming removed 0 bases at V and 1 base at J, with 13 bases between. This CDR3 is 16 amino acids long. Germline assignment: CDR1 SGHNT and CDR2 YYREEE (reference sequence). The CDR3: CASSLAGPAGQETQYF. CDR3 nucleotides: TGTGCCAGCAGCTTGGCGGGTCCAGCTGGCCAAGAGACCCAGTACTTC.

The rearrangement joins TRBV5-6 to TRBJ1-2; D is ambiguous. CDR3 size: 12 residues. V lost 1 base and J lost 7, with 8 bases in between. Germline V gene data show CDR1 as SGHDT and CDR2 as YYEEEE. CDR3 residues: CASSLFSVGYTF. The CDR3 nucleotides are TGTGCCAGCAGCTTGTTCTCTGTTGGCTACACCTTC.